Following are 12 T cell receptor beta chains from one sample sequenced in a study of graft-versus-host responses after intestinal transplantation (dated by TCRdb to the early 2020s). The protocol used for the library was the immunoSEQ multiplex PCR assay. TCRdb holds this immuneACCESS table with in-frame rearrangements only. Some clones are missing; in checked studies, unresolved V genes explain under half, and the rest has no known cause. The sample profile shows some 13,000 clones; around a third of them were found once. The ten largest clones represent approximately 5.1% of the sample. Read against the paper, the sample's time point label means: cells obtained before transplantation from donor or recipient. Sequenced here: alloreactive CD4+ T cells from a mixed lymphocyte reaction culture, sampled before intestinal transplant. This specimen's cell subset or site label, interpreted: CFSE-low proliferating T cells sorted from approximately six-day pre-transplant mixed lymphocyte reaction (GvH or HvG direction). The receptors were sampled from a human patient who received an intestinal transplant.

The V and J genes are TRBV18 and TRBJ1-1; the D gene is possibly TRBD1 (6 bases). Trimming took off 2 bases at V and 9 bases at J, with 13 bases between the two ends. From germline, CDR1 is KGHSH and CDR2 LQKENI. The CDR3 sequence is 13 residues long. The CDR3 here is CASSPDGGGKAFF. CDR3 nucleotides: TGTGCCAGCTCACCAGATGGGGGCGGGAAAGCTTTCTTT.

The rearrangement links TRBV19 to TRBJ1-2; D may be TRBD1 (6 bases). The CDR3 contains 16 residues. Germline values: CDR1 LNHDA, CDR2 SQIVND (reference sequence). V lost 7 bases and J lost 9, with 27 bases in between. The CDR3 protein is CASTTPLGRGWESYTF. The DNA of the CDR3 is TGTGCCAGTACCACCCCCCTCGGCAGGGGATGGGAAAGCTACACCTTC.

V is TRBV6-5 and J is TRBJ2-5, with a weak D call TRBD2 (5 bases). The germline V and J ends were trimmed by 4 bases and 11 bases, with 14 bases remaining between them. Germline V lookup: CDR1 MNHEY, CDR2 SVGAGI. The CDR3 runs 12 residues. The CDR3 coding sequence is TGTGCCAGCAGTTTCCCCAACCCGGGGCAGTACTTC. The encoded protein is CASSFPNPGQYF.

This clone showed up just a few times. The chain links TRBV5-1 to TRBJ2-1; 12 nucleotides line up with TRBD1. Per germline, CDR1 SGHRS and CDR2 YFSETQ. Trimming cost V 4 bases and J 5 bases; bases outside gene matches: 4. There are 15 residues in the CDR3. The CDR3, as DNA: TGCGCCAGCAGCCTCGGGACAGGGGGCAACAATGAGCAGTTCTTC. Its protein is CASSLGTGGNNEQFF.

The genes are TRBV19 and TRBJ2-4, with D possibly matching TRBD1 (6 bases). The CDR3 spans 14 residues. The ends were cut back, 2 bases at V and 1 base at J, with 6 bases in the middle. CDR1 is LNHDA and CDR2 is SQIVND in the germline V gene (reference sequence). The CDR3 reads CASSIQGAKNIQYF. CDR3 DNA sequence: TGTGCCAGTAGTATACAGGGGGCCAAAAACATTCAGTACTTC.

J is TRBJ2-3 and V is TRBV5-1, with D perhaps TRBD1 (5 bases). The CDR3 length is 17 residues. The V gene lost 0 bases and the J gene lost 1 base, with 15 bases spanning the gap. The germline V gene encodes CDR1 SGHRS and CDR2 YFSETQ. The CDR3 nucleotides read TGCGCCAGCAGCTTGGTGGGGTGGGGCATTGGCACAGATACGCAGTATTTT. Protein: CASSLVGWGIGTDTQYF.

V usage is TRBV2 and J usage is TRBJ1-5; unclear D gene. V was shortened by 1 base and J by 3 bases, with 7 bases between the two germline ends. The CDR3 length is 14 residues. The germline CDR1 and CDR2 sequences are SNHLY and FYNNEI. The CDR3 sequence is CASSEGQINQPQHF. For the CDR3, the DNA is TGTGCCAGCAGTGAAGGGCAAATCAATCAGCCCCAGCATTTT. Filled out from reference TRBV2 and TRBJ1-5, the complete variable domain reads EPEVTQTPSHQVTQMGQEVILRCVPISNHLYFYWYRQILGQKVEFLVSFYNNEISEKSEIFDDQFSVERPDGSNFTLKIRSTKLEDSAMYFCASSEGQINQPQHFGDGTRLSIL.

Concerning this clone: A read error may produce the germline difference seen at one junction end. The chain uses TRBV19 and TRBJ2-7; D call uncertain. CDR1 and CDR2 (germline): LNHDA, SQIVND (reference sequence). CDR3 size: 13 residues. The CDR3 spells CASSFVGTYEQYF. The CDR3, as DNA: TGTGCGAGTAGTTTTGTCGGCACCTACGAGCAGTACTTC.

This clone has just a few counts. The V and J genes are TRBV5-1 and TRBJ2-1, with D possibly being TRBD2 (6 bases). V lost 1 base and J lost 4, with 12 bases in between. This CDR3 region has 15 residues. Looked up from germline, CDR1 is SGHRS and CDR2 is YFSETQ. Written as DNA, the CDR3 is TGCGCCAGCAGCTTGTTACCGGGGGTATACAATGAGCAGTTCTTC. Translated: CASSLLPGVYNEQFF.

The sample holds a few counts of this clone. The chain joins TRBV5-1 to TRBJ1-1, with 7 bases aligning to TRBD1. Trimming removed 1 base from V and 5 bases from J; junction bases left unmatched: 5. This CDR3 comprises 14 residues. Germline loops: CDR1 SGHRS, CDR2 YFSETQ. DNA for the CDR3: TGCGCCAGCAGCTTGTCACAGGGGAGGACTGAAGCTTTCTTT. It codes for CASSLSQGRTEAFF. Using reference TRBV5-1 and TRBJ1-1 for the parts outside the CDR3, the full variable domain is KAGVTQTPRYLIKTRGQQVTLSCSPISGHRSVSWYQQTPGQGLQFLFEYFSETQRNKGNFPGRFSGRQFSNSRSEMNVSTLELGDSALYLCASSLSQGRTEAFFGQGTRLTVV.

The chain carries TRBV6-6 and TRBJ1-3, with 7 bases lining up with TRBD1. Unmatched junction bases numbered 6, after V lost 6 bases and J lost 4 bases. Germline V CDR1 and CDR2: MNHNY, SVGAGI (reference sequence). The CDR3 is 14 amino acids. The CDR3 sequence is CASRPRDSGNTIYF. In DNA form, the CDR3 reads TGTGCCAGCAGACCCCGGGACAGCGGAAACACCATATATTTT.

There are a few counts of this clone. The CDR3 spells CASSLVGAVGHRYNEQFF. The CDR3 DNA is TGTGCCAGCAGCTTAGTGGGGGCGGTAGGACACCGATACAATGAGCAGTTCTTC. The rearrangement joins TRBV11-2 to TRBJ2-1; TRBD1 might be the D (6 bases). Between the trimmed V and J ends, which lost 1 base and 4 bases, there was a span of 20 bases. The germline CDR1 and CDR2 sequences are SGHAT and FQNNGV. The CDR3 runs 18 residues.